The rows below give T cell receptor beta chains drawn from one sample of a study of early T cells in non-severe SARS-CoV-2 infection. TCRdb passed the 5' RACE reads through MiXCR, listing each CDR3 protein once. The data contain about 55,000 distinct CDR3 sequences, 15% of them singletons. The sequencing used whole blood, collected at baseline. The receptors here all came from an adult who was a healthcare worker with PCR-confirmed SARS-CoV-2 infection or an uninfected control (not recorded which). CDR3s include the opening cysteine and the closing phenylalanine or tryptophan. The order of the fields is J gene, D gene, V gene, clone size, CDR3 protein, CDR3 DNA. D genes are given only for firm matches. Clone size, where shown, is once, few, many, or a class for clones that have expanded.

j_gene: TRBJ2-1; d_gene: .; v_gene: TRBV6-1; abundance: .; CDR3aa: CASSEEGGWGGNEQFF; CDR3nt: TGTGCCAGCAGTGAAGAGGGGGGATGGGGCGGTAATGAGCAGTTCTTC
j_gene: TRBJ2-3; d_gene: TRBD2; v_gene: TRBV20-1; abundance: many; CDR3aa: CSATRDAGGTDTQYF; CDR3nt: TGCAGTGCTACCAGGGATGCGGGAGGCACAGATACGCAGTATTTT
j_gene: TRBJ2-3; d_gene: .; v_gene: TRBV9; abundance: .; CDR3aa: CASSTGGYGTDTQYF; CDR3nt: TGTGCCAGCAGCACCGGGGGATACGGCACAGATACGCAGTATTTT
j_gene: TRBJ1-2; d_gene: TRBD1; v_gene: TRBV6-6; abundance: many; CDR3aa: CASSYGQGAKSTGYTF; CDR3nt: TGTGCCAGCAGTTACGGACAGGGGGCAAAATCTACTGGCTACACCTTC
j_gene: TRBJ1-6; d_gene: .; v_gene: TRBV5-4; abundance: .; CDR3aa: CASSFTSGNSPLHF; CDR3nt: TGTGCCAGCAGCTTCACCTCCGGGAATTCACCCCTCCACTTT
j_gene: TRBJ1-3; d_gene: .; v_gene: TRBV6-6; abundance: .; CDR3aa: CASSYSRLGTGNTIYF; CDR3nt: TGTGCCAGCAGTTACTCGAGACTGGGCACAGGAAACACCATATATTTT
j_gene: TRBJ1-2; d_gene: TRBD1; v_gene: TRBV7-6; abundance: many; CDR3aa: CASSPGQGNYGYTF; CDR3nt: TGTGCCAGCAGCCCCGGACAGGGAAACTATGGCTACACCTTC
j_gene: TRBJ2-7; d_gene: TRBD2; v_gene: TRBV28; abundance: .; CDR3aa: CASRATSGRAVEQYF; CDR3nt: TGTGCCAGCAGAGCGACTAGCGGGAGGGCCGTCGAGCAGTACTTC
j_gene: TRBJ1-5; d_gene: .; v_gene: TRBV12-3/TRBV12-4; abundance: few; CDR3aa: CASSLDPYSNQPQHF; CDR3nt: TGTGCCAGCAGTTTAGATCCGTATAGCAATCAGCCCCAGCATTTT
j_gene: TRBJ2-5; d_gene: .; v_gene: TRBV11-2; abundance: many; CDR3aa: CASSLPPMGQQETQYF; CDR3nt: TGTGCCAGCAGCTTGCCCCCTATGGGTCAGCAAGAGACCCAGTACTTC
j_gene: TRBJ2-3; d_gene: TRBD2; v_gene: TRBV7-8; abundance: few; CDR3aa: CASSSPGGGLRDTQYF; CDR3nt: TGTGCCAGCAGCTCCCCTGGGGGAGGGCTGAGGGATACGCAGTATTTT
j_gene: TRBJ2-7; d_gene: .; v_gene: TRBV18; abundance: few; CDR3aa: CASSPHSLSDEQYF; CDR3nt: TGTGCCAGCTCACCACACTCCCTTAGCGACGAGCAGTACTTC
j_gene: TRBJ2-5; d_gene: TRBD2; v_gene: TRBV29-1; abundance: few; CDR3aa: CSVVLSGGAYETQYF; CDR3nt: TGCAGCGTCGTACTTAGCGGGGGGGCCTATGAGACCCAGTACTTC
j_gene: TRBJ2-1; d_gene: TRBD1; v_gene: TRBV20-1; abundance: few; CDR3aa: CSARDRGTENYNEQFF; CDR3nt: TGCAGTGCTAGAGATCGTGGGACAGAAAACTACAATGAGCAGTTCTTC
j_gene: TRBJ1-4; d_gene: .; v_gene: TRBV9; abundance: few; CDR3aa: CASQTGSNEKLFF; CDR3nt: TGTGCCAGTCAGACAGGCTCGAATGAAAAACTGTTTTTT
j_gene: TRBJ1-5; d_gene: .; v_gene: TRBV4-2; abundance: many; CDR3aa: CASSQEGQPQHF; CDR3nt: TGTGCCAGCAGCCAAGAAGGACAGCCCCAGCATTTT
j_gene: TRBJ2-7; d_gene: .; v_gene: TRBV2; abundance: .; CDR3aa: CASSKRDGYEQYF; CDR3nt: TGTGCCAGCAGCAAAAGGGACGGCTACGAGCAGTACTTC
j_gene: TRBJ1-1; d_gene: .; v_gene: TRBV19; abundance: .; CDR3aa: CASTTMEWGGNHGAEAFF; CDR3nt: TGTGCCAGTACCACTATGGAGTGGGGCGGGAACCATGGCGCTGAAGCTTTCTTT
j_gene: TRBJ1-2; d_gene: TRBD1; v_gene: TRBV6-6; abundance: many; CDR3aa: CASSYGQEPIYGYTF; CDR3nt: TGTGCCAGCAGTTACGGACAGGAACCTATCTATGGCTACACCTTC
j_gene: TRBJ2-1; d_gene: TRBD2; v_gene: TRBV20-1; abundance: few; CDR3aa: CSARDGTGASGGRFF; CDR3nt: TGCAGTGCTAGAGATGGAACCGGGGCTAGCGGGGGTAGGTTCTTC
j_gene: TRBJ2-1; d_gene: .; v_gene: TRBV5-1; abundance: few; CDR3aa: CASSFQSTTNEQFF; CDR3nt: TGCGCCAGCAGCTTTCAATCCACCACGAATGAGCAGTTCTTC
j_gene: TRBJ2-7; d_gene: TRBD1; v_gene: TRBV12-3/TRBV12-4; abundance: many; CDR3aa: CASRRTGAYEQYF; CDR3nt: TGTGCCAGCAGACGGACAGGGGCCTACGAGCAGTACTTC
j_gene: TRBJ1-5; d_gene: .; v_gene: TRBV4-2; abundance: .; CDR3aa: CASSQDAGGNQPQHF; CDR3nt: TGTGCCAGCAGCCAAGATGCAGGAGGCAATCAGCCCCAGCATTTT
j_gene: TRBJ2-1; d_gene: .; v_gene: TRBV29-1; abundance: many; CDR3aa: CSVKGNDEQFF; CDR3nt: TGCAGCGTTAAGGGAAACGATGAGCAGTTCTTC
j_gene: TRBJ2-1; d_gene: TRBD2; v_gene: TRBV6-6; abundance: few; CDR3aa: CASSPNSGRFNEQFF; CDR3nt: TGTGCCAGCAGCCCAAATAGCGGGAGGTTCAATGAGCAGTTCTTC
j_gene: TRBJ1-4; d_gene: .; v_gene: TRBV2; abundance: many; CDR3aa: CASSEMGRAFATNEKLFF; CDR3nt: TGTGCCAGCAGTGAAATGGGCAGAGCCTTTGCAACTAATGAAAAACTGTTTTTT
j_gene: TRBJ2-1; d_gene: TRBD1; v_gene: TRBV12-3/TRBV12-4; abundance: many; CDR3aa: CASSNTGGNEQFF; CDR3nt: TGTGCCAGCAGTAACACAGGGGGCAATGAGCAGTTCTTC
j_gene: TRBJ2-7; d_gene: TRBD1; v_gene: TRBV12-3/TRBV12-4; abundance: many; CDR3aa: CASSLSDRGGEQYF; CDR3nt: TGTGCCAGCAGTTTATCCGACAGGGGAGGCGAGCAGTACTTC
j_gene: TRBJ2-1; d_gene: .; v_gene: TRBV6-2/TRBV6-3; abundance: .; CDR3aa: CASSYSIYEQFF; CDR3nt: TGTGCCAGCAGTTACTCGATCTATGAGCAGTTCTTC
j_gene: TRBJ2-1; d_gene: TRBD2; v_gene: TRBV4-1; abundance: .; CDR3aa: CASSQEWGRGYNEQFF; CDR3nt: TGCGCCAGCAGCCAAGAATGGGGGAGGGGCTACAATGAGCAGTTCTTC
j_gene: TRBJ2-1; d_gene: .; v_gene: TRBV3-1; abundance: .; CDR3aa: CASSQGARAFYNEQFF; CDR3nt: TGTGCCAGCAGCCAAGGAGCGCGGGCCTTTTACAATGAGCAGTTCTTC
j_gene: TRBJ2-5; d_gene: .; v_gene: TRBV10-2; abundance: few; CDR3aa: CASSESNLQETQYF; CDR3nt: TGCGCCAGCAGTGAGTCGAATCTACAAGAGACCCAGTACTTC
j_gene: TRBJ2-3; d_gene: TRBD2; v_gene: TRBV28; abundance: medium-sized; CDR3aa: CASTLPLTGGGDTQYF; CDR3nt: TGTGCCAGCACCCTCCCGTTAACGGGGGGGGGAGATACGCAGTATTTT
j_gene: TRBJ1-2; d_gene: .; v_gene: TRBV6-2/TRBV6-3; abundance: .; CDR3aa: CASRPGRGSYGYTF; CDR3nt: TGTGCCAGCAGACCAGGGAGGGGAAGCTATGGCTACACCTTC
j_gene: TRBJ1-5; d_gene: TRBD1; v_gene: TRBV12-3/TRBV12-4; abundance: few; CDR3aa: CASRGTGARNQPQHF; CDR3nt: TGTGCCAGCAGGGGGACAGGGGCGCGCAATCAGCCCCAGCATTTT
j_gene: TRBJ2-1; d_gene: .; v_gene: TRBV30; abundance: few; CDR3aa: CAWSVTGSGYYNEQFF; CDR3nt: TGTGCCTGGAGTGTGACGGGTTCGGGATACTACAATGAGCAGTTCTTC
j_gene: TRBJ1-6; d_gene: TRBD1; v_gene: TRBV12-3/TRBV12-4; abundance: .; CDR3aa: CASRRTGGSYNSPLHF; CDR3nt: TGTGCCAGCAGACGGACAGGGGGGTCTTATAATTCACCCCTCCACTTT
j_gene: TRBJ2-1; d_gene: .; v_gene: TRBV20-1; abundance: .; CDR3aa: CSARGRTYEQFF; CDR3nt: TGCAGTGCTAGAGGTCGGACTTATGAGCAGTTCTTC
j_gene: TRBJ2-1; d_gene: TRBD2; v_gene: TRBV12-3/TRBV12-4; abundance: many; CDR3aa: CASSLEGTSGHNEQFF; CDR3nt: TGTGCCAGCAGTTTAGAGGGGACTAGCGGGCACAATGAGCAGTTCTTC
j_gene: TRBJ2-5; d_gene: TRBD2; v_gene: TRBV7-2; abundance: .; CDR3aa: CASSSYYSGRDETQYF; CDR3nt: TGTGCCAGCAGCTCATACTATAGCGGGAGGGATGAGACCCAGTACTTC
j_gene: TRBJ2-7; d_gene: .; v_gene: TRBV28; abundance: .; CDR3aa: CASSPNLYEQYF; CDR3nt: TGTGCCAGCAGCCCTAACCTCTACGAGCAGTACTTC
j_gene: TRBJ2-7; d_gene: .; v_gene: TRBV2; abundance: few; CDR3aa: CASSAYEQYF; CDR3nt: TGTGCCAGCAGTGCTTACGAGCAGTACTTC
j_gene: TRBJ2-5; d_gene: .; v_gene: TRBV11-2; abundance: .; CDR3aa: CASSPSSRETQYF; CDR3nt: TGTGCCAGCAGCCCATCAAGCCGGGAGACCCAGTACTTC
j_gene: TRBJ2-1; d_gene: .; v_gene: TRBV24-1; abundance: .; CDR3aa: CATSDLGLGRNEQFF; CDR3nt: TGTGCCACCAGTGATTTAGGACTGGGGAGGAATGAGCAGTTCTTC
j_gene: TRBJ1-1; d_gene: .; v_gene: TRBV28; abundance: .; CDR3aa: CASSPGGRVYTEAFF; CDR3nt: TGTGCCAGCAGTCCGGGGGGTCGGGTTTACACTGAAGCTTTCTTT
j_gene: TRBJ2-7; d_gene: TRBD1; v_gene: TRBV29-1; abundance: .; CDR3aa: CSVEDRGAYEQYF; CDR3nt: TGCAGCGTTGAGGACAGGGGAGCCTACGAGCAGTACTTC
j_gene: TRBJ2-3; d_gene: .; v_gene: TRBV5-5; abundance: few; CDR3aa: CASSLEDSSRTDTQYF; CDR3nt: TGTGCCAGCAGCTTGGAGGACTCCAGTAGGACAGATACGCAGTATTTT
j_gene: TRBJ1-5; d_gene: .; v_gene: TRBV2; abundance: many; CDR3aa: CASSYDSNQPQHF; CDR3nt: TGTGCCAGCAGCTACGACAGTAATCAGCCCCAGCATTTT
j_gene: TRBJ2-7; d_gene: TRBD1; v_gene: TRBV27; abundance: few; CDR3aa: CASSLSMTGKNYEQYF; CDR3nt: TGTGCCAGCAGTTTATCGATGACAGGGAAGAACTACGAGCAGTACTTC
j_gene: TRBJ2-2; d_gene: TRBD2; v_gene: TRBV6-2/TRBV6-3; abundance: .; CDR3aa: CASRTGGGLELFF; CDR3nt: TGTGCCAGCAGAACAGGCGGGGGTTTAGAGCTGTTTTTT
j_gene: TRBJ1-4; d_gene: TRBD1; v_gene: TRBV30; abundance: .; CDR3aa: CAWSTSGTGSEKLFF; CDR3nt: TGTGCCTGGAGTACATCCGGGACAGGGAGTGAAAAACTGTTTTTT
j_gene: TRBJ1-1; d_gene: .; v_gene: TRBV18; abundance: .; CDR3aa: CASLADTEAFF; CDR3nt: TGTGCCAGCTTAGCGGACACTGAAGCTTTCTTT
j_gene: TRBJ2-7; d_gene: .; v_gene: TRBV10-2; abundance: .; CDR3aa: CASSEILTGPNTYEQYF; CDR3nt: TGCGCCAGCAGTGAGATACTTACAGGGCCGAATACCTACGAGCAGTACTTC
j_gene: TRBJ2-7; d_gene: TRBD1; v_gene: TRBV27; abundance: .; CDR3aa: CASSYRGREQYF; CDR3nt: TGTGCCAGCAGTTACAGGGGGCGGGAGCAGTACTTC
j_gene: TRBJ2-7; d_gene: .; v_gene: TRBV7-6; abundance: .; CDR3aa: CASSPGWTPWEQYF; CDR3nt: TGTGCCAGCAGCCCCGGTTGGACCCCTTGGGAGCAGTACTTC
j_gene: TRBJ2-3; d_gene: .; v_gene: TRBV7-9; abundance: few; CDR3aa: CASSSRQSWSTDTQYF; CDR3nt: TGTGCCAGCAGCTCTAGACAGAGCTGGAGCACAGATACGCAGTATTTT
j_gene: TRBJ2-2; d_gene: TRBD1; v_gene: TRBV20-1; abundance: many; CDR3aa: CSANLGQGDTGELFF; CDR3nt: TGCAGTGCTAATCTAGGGCAGGGGGACACCGGGGAGCTGTTTTTT